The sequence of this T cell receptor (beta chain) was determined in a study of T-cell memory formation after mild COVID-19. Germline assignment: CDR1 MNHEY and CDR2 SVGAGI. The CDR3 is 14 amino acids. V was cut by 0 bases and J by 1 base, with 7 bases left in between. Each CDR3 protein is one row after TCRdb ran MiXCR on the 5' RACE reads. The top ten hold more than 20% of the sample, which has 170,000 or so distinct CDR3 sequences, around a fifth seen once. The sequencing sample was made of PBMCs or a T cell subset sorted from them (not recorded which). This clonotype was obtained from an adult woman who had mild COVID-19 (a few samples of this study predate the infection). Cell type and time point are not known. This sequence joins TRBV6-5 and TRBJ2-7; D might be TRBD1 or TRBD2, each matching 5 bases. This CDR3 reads CASSYSGESYEQYF. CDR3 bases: TGTGCCAGCAGTTACTCGGGGGAATCCTACGAGCAGTACTTC.